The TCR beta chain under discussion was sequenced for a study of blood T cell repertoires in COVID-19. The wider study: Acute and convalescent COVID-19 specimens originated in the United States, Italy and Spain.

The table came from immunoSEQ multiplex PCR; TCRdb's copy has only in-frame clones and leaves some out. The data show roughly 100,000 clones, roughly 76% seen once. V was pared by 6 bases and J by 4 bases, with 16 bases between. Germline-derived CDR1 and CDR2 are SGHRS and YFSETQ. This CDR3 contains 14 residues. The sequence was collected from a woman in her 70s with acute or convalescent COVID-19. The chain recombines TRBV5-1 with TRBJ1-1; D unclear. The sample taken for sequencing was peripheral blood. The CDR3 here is CASMPSGSSTEAFF. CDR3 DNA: TGCGCCAGCATGCCGTCCGGGTCGAGCACTGAAGCTTTCTTT. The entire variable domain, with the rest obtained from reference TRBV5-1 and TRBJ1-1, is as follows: KAGVTQTPRYLIKTRGQQVTLSCSPISGHRSVSWYQQTPGQGLQFLFEYFSETQRNKGNFPGRFSGRQFSNSRSEMNVSTLELGDSALYLCASMPSGSSTEAFFGQGTRLTVV.